This T cell receptor beta chain was sequenced for a study of early T cells in non-severe SARS-CoV-2 infection. The overall study: Whole-blood bulk RNA, unsorted, was sequenced, and chains were unpaired. Study-wide findings and caveats: The study's VDJdb matching favored anti-spike CD8 responses and missed private and CD4 specificities.

Trimming stripped 5 bases from V and 2 bases from J, with 7 bases between. The CDR3 loop spans 14 amino acids. Per the germline V gene, CDR1 is LGHDT and CDR2 is YNNKEL (reference sequence). Unique molecular identifier tags were affixed to discrete cDNA molecules. In TCRdb, the 5' RACE reads were re-called with MiXCR into one record per CDR3 protein. Of roughly 64,000 distinct CDR3 sequences listed, 8% to 9% are singletons. This clonotype was observed at least ten times. What it binds is not known. The rearrangement links TRBV3-1 to TRBJ2-6; D unclear. This clonotype was obtained from an adult who was a healthcare worker with PCR-confirmed SARS-CoV-2 infection or an uninfected control (not recorded which). Sequencing used whole blood, obtained at baseline. CDR3 amino acids: CASSSLPGANVLTF. The DNA of the CDR3 is TGTGCCAGCAGCTCCCTCCCTGGGGCCAACGTCCTGACTTTC. Full variable domain (missing parts from reference TRBV3-1 and TRBJ2-6): DTAVSQTPKYLVTQMGNDKSIKCEQNLGHDTMYWYKQDSKKFLKIMFSYNNKELIINETVPNRFSPKSPDKAHLNLHINSLELGDSAVYFCASSSLPGANVLTFGAGSRLTVL.